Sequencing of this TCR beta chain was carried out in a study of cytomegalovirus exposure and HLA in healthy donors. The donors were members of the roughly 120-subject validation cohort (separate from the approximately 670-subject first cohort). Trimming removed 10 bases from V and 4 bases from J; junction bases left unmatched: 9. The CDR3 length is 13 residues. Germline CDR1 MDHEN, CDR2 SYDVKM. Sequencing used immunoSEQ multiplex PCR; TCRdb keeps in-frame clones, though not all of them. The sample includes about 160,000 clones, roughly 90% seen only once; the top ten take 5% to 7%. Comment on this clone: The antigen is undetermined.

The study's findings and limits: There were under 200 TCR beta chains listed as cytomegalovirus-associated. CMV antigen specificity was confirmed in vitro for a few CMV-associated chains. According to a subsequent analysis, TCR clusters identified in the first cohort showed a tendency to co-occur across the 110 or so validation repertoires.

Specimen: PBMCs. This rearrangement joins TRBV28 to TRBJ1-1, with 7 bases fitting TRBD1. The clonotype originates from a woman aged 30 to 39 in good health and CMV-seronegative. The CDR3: CATRRGGLTEAFF. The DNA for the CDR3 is TGTGCCACCCGCCGAGGGGGCCTCACTGAAGCTTTCTTT.